The text below deals with one TCR beta chain. The target antigen is unknown. This sample is drawn from a study of neoadjuvant nivolumab and ipilimumab in lung cancer. TCRdb's table, derived via immunoSEQ multiplex PCR, lists solely in-frame clones and lacks some. The sample has tens of thousands of clones, approximately 80% seen once; the top ten hold approximately 6.6%. Whole-study results and caveats: Only a single major-pathologic-response sample was available for clonality analysis. TCR sequencing covered a small number of samples.

Sample: peripheral blood, taken before neoadjuvant nivolumab, alone or with ipilimumab. The receptor comes from an adult with non-small cell lung cancer.

This chain's CDR3 is CASSTRGGFEQFF. For the CDR3, the DNA is TGTGCCAGCAGCACGCGGGGGGGCTTTGAGCAGTTCTTC. V and J are TRBV2 and TRBJ2-1; 9 bases map to TRBD2. The CDR3 contains 13 residues. CDR1 is SNHLY, CDR2 FYNNEI, per germline. V lost 6 bases to trimming and J lost 9 bases; unmatched junction nucleotides: 6.